Below, 8 T cell receptor beta chains from the same sample are listed, as sequenced in a study of monozygotic twins with inflammatory bowel disease. Following a re-call of the 5' RACE reads, TCRdb has one entry per CDR3 protein and lacks DNA. The sample features approximately 400,000 distinct CDR3 sequences, with 2% to 3% in its top ten. The sequenced sample consisted of blood. These TCRs come from a human donor with ulcerative colitis or Crohn's disease, or a healthy co-twin of an affected twin (not recorded which).

The chain recombines TRBV2 with TRBJ2-5; TCRdb indicates TRBD2, and absent DNA this call remains unverified. The length of the CDR3 is 14 residues. From germline, CDR1 is SNHLY and CDR2 FYNNEI. CDR3 residues: CASAQTSGEETQYF.

V and J are TRBV28 and TRBJ1-5; TCRdb designates TRBD1, a call that cannot be tested without DNA. The CDR3 runs to 14 residues. CDR1 is MDHEN and CDR2 is SYDVKM in the germline V gene. The CDR3 is CASSLSGVGQPQHF.

This chain links TRBV5-1 with TRBJ1-5; the D gene TCRdb calls, TRBD1, cannot be checked with no DNA. Germline CDR1 and CDR2: SGHRS and YFSETQ. The CDR3 length is 15 residues. The CDR3 here is CASSVGQNSNRPQHF.

V usage is TRBV5-1 and J usage is TRBJ2-3; no DNA is available, so the TRBD1 call from TCRdb remains unchecked. CDR1 SGHRS and CDR2 YFSETQ come from the germline V gene. This CDR3 spans 17 amino acids. The CDR3 is CASSSLDVGAVTDTQYF.

The CDR3 sequence: CASSLGVGDSTDTQYF. The chain employs TRBV9 and TRBJ2-3. The germline V gene has CDR1 SGDLS and CDR2 YYNGEE. The CDR3 sequence is 16 residues long.

The V gene is TRBV11-2, the J gene TRBJ2-6. CDR3 length: 17 residues. Germline loops: CDR1 SGHAT, CDR2 FQNNGV. The CDR3: CASSPRATGSGANVLTF. Based on the CDR3 plus reference TRBV11-2 and TRBJ2-6, the full variable domain is EAGVAQSPRYKIIEKRQSVAFWCNPISGHATLYWYQQILGQGPKLLIQFQNNGVVDDSQLPKDRFSAERLKGVDSTLKIQPAKLEDSAVYLCASSPRATGSGANVLTFGAGSRLTVL.

The genes are TRBV4-3 and TRBJ2-5; the D call of TRBD1 rests on TCRdb alone, since no DNA is present to check it. The CDR3 has 14 residues. Looked up from germline, CDR1 is LGHNA and CDR2 is YSLEER. The CDR3 sequence is CASSQRQGAETQYF.

The chain employs TRBV7-9 and TRBJ2-7; the D gene TCRdb calls, TRBD2, cannot be checked with no DNA. CDR3 length equals 13 residues. Germline V CDR1 and CDR2: SEHNR, FQNEAQ (reference sequence). CDR3 in amino acids: CASTLSGTNEQYF.